This TCR beta chain was captured in a study of OX40 agonist ivuxolimab in advanced cancers. The assay was immunoSEQ multiplex PCR, and TCRdb's table has in-frame clones only and misses some. The sample carries some 70,000 clones, approximately 79% recorded once. The specimen was CD4+ or CD8+ T cells sorted from blood, collected in a trial of the OX40 agonist ivuxolimab. The TCR comes from an adult with an advanced solid tumor such as melanoma, head and neck, liver or kidney cancer.

The CDR3 nucleotides are TGTGCCAGCAACCCTAGCGGGGGATACAATGAGCAGTTCTTC. Residues: CASNPSGGYNEQFF. This rearrangement joins TRBV9 to TRBJ2-1; 10 bases are shared with TRBD2. The germline V gene has CDR1 SGDLS and CDR2 YYNGEE. V shed 6 bases, J shed 4 bases, and the junction held 4 bases outside the gene matches. The CDR3 runs to 14 residues. The entire variable domain, with the rest obtained from reference TRBV9 and TRBJ2-1, is as follows: DSGVTQTPKHLITATGQRVTLRCSPRSGDLSVYWYQQSLDQGLQFLIQYYNGEERAKGNILERFSAQQFPDLHSELNLSSLELGDSALYFCASNPSGGYNEQFFGPGTRLTVL.